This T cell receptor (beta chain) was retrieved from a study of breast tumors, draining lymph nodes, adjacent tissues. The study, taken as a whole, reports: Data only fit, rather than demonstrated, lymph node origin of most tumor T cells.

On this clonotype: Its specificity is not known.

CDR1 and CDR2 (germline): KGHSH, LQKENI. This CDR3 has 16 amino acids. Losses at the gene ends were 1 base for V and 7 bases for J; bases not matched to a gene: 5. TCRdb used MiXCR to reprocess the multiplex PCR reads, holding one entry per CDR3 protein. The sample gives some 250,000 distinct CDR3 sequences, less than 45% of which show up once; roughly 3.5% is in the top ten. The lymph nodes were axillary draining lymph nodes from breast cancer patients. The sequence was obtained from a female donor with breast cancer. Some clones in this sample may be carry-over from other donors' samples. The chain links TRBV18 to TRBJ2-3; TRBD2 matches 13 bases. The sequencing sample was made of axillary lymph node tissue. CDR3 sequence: CASSPRGTSGTYTQYF. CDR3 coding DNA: TGTGCCAGCTCACCACGCGGGACTAGCGGGACTTATACGCAGTATTTT.